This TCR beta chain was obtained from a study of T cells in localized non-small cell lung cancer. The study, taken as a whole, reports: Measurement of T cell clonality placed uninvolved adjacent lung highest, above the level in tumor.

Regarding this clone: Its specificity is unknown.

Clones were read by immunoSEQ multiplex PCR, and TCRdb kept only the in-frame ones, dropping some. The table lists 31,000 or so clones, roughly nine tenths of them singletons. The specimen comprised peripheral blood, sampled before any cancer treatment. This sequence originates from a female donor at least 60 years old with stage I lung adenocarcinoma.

The CDR3 here is CAWSVLLGLAGSTDTQYF. CDR3 nucleotides: TGTGCCTGGAGTGTCCTACTCGGACTAGCGGGAAGCACAGATACGCAGTATTTT. This chain joins TRBV30 and TRBJ2-3, with 12 positions matching TRBD2. The CDR3 length is 18 residues. J was trimmed by 0 bases and V by 0 bases; bases with no gene match: 7. CDR1 and CDR2 (germline): GTSNPN, SVGIG (reference sequence).